These T cell receptor beta chains were read from a single sample in a study of blood T cell repertoires in COVID-19. The data were produced by immunoSEQ multiplex PCR, yet TCRdb's version contains in-frame clones alone and is incomplete. The table includes some 240,000 clones, 84% detected once. Sequencing was done on a sample of peripheral blood. These TCRs come from a woman aged 40 to 50 who had recovered from COVID-19. CDR3s include the opening cysteine and the closing phenylalanine or tryptophan. A D gene is named only where the DNA matches it firmly. Some rows mark clone size as missing; the rest say once, few, many or name a class of expanded clone.

DNA,CDR3,length,size,J,D,V
TGCGCCAGCAGTTCGATTGCGGGGGGGTACAATGAGCAGTTCTTC,CASSSIAGGYNEQFF,15,.,TRBJ2-1,TRBD2,TRBV10-1
TGTGCCAGCAGCGTCCCGGGACAGGGGGCCGGGGAGCTGTTTTTT,CASSVPGQGAGELFF,15,few,TRBJ2-2,TRBD1,TRBV6-6
TGCGCCAGCAGCTCCTACAACAGGGGTGGTAATTCACCCCTCCACTTT,CASSSYNRGGNSPLHF,16,.,TRBJ1-6,TRBD1,TRBV5-1
TGCAGCGTTGAACCGGGGGGGGGAAGCTCCTACAATGAGCAGTTCTTC,CSVEPGGGSSYNEQFF,16,.,TRBJ2-1,TRBD2,TRBV29-1
TGTGCCAGCAGTGAAGGCAGGGGGGAAATCACAGATACGCAGTATTTT,CASSEGRGEITDTQYF,16,.,TRBJ2-3,.,TRBV6-1
TGTGCCAGCAGCCCTCCCCTCGGGGGGACGACCTACAATGAGCAGTTCTTC,CASSPPLGGTTYNEQFF,17,.,TRBJ2-1,TRBD2,TRBV3-1/TRBV3-2
TGTGCCAGCAGCTGGAGGGGTGAGAACACTGAAGCTTTCTTT,CASSWRGENTEAFF,14,.,TRBJ1-1,.,TRBV5-5
TGTGCCAGCAGTGACGGTTACACCGGGGAGCTGTTTTTT,CASSDGYTGELFF,13,once,TRBJ2-2,.,TRBV2
TGTGCCAGCAGTAGACAGGGGACCGGGGAGCTGTTTTTT,CASSRQGTGELFF,13,.,TRBJ2-2,TRBD1,TRBV6-5
TGTGCCTGGACCTTTCTTACAGGGGGCGCGACTGAAGCTTTCTTT,CAWTFLTGGATEAFF,15,.,TRBJ1-1,TRBD1,TRBV30
TGTGCCTACGGACAGTCCTCTGAAGCTTTCTTT,CAYGQSSEAFF,11,.,TRBJ1-1,.,TRBV30
TGTGCCAGCAGTTACCAACCGCAAGCGGCAAATTCACCCCTCCACTTT,CASSYQPQAANSPLHF,16,.,TRBJ1-6,.,TRBV6-5
TGTGCCAGTAGTGCCATGACAGGGCATACGCAGTATTTT,CASSAMTGHTQYF,13,.,TRBJ2-3,TRBD1,TRBV19
TGCGCCAGCAGCCCGGGACAGACCGACCCCTATGGCTACACCTTC,CASSPGQTDPYGYTF,15,few,TRBJ1-2,TRBD1,TRBV5-1
TGCGCCAGCAGCTCACAGGGCATAGCCAACGTCCTGACTTTC,CASSSQGIANVLTF,14,.,TRBJ2-6,.,TRBV5-1
TGTGCCAGCAGTTTAACGACAGGGGTGGGTGAAAAACTGTTTTTT,CASSLTTGVGEKLFF,15,.,TRBJ1-4,TRBD1,TRBV6-5
TGCAGCGTTGAAGGTGGACAGATAGTACAAAGGGCAGATACGCAGTATTTT,CSVEGGQIVQRADTQYF,17,.,TRBJ2-3,.,TRBV29-1
TGTGCCAGCAGCCAAGAGACAGGGAGAGCTGAAGCTTTCTTT,CASSQETGRAEAFF,14,.,TRBJ1-1,TRBD1,TRBV14
TGTGCCACCAGCCACGGGACAGGCTATGGCTACACCTTC,CATSHGTGYGYTF,13,once,TRBJ1-2,TRBD1,TRBV15
TGCGCCAGCAGCTTTGGGGCTTCCAACAATGAGCAGTTCTTC,CASSFGASNNEQFF,14,once,TRBJ2-1,.,TRBV5-1